What follows are 27 T cell receptor beta chains derived from one specimen sequenced in a study of T cells in Graves' hyperthyroidism and ophthalmopathy. Researchers amplified the TCR beta CDR3 regions from RNA transcripts. The HTBI primer set drove a first-round RT-PCR of the TCR CDR3. A single record per CDR3 protein comes from TCRdb applying MiXCR to the multiplex PCR reads. The profile shows roughly 400,000 distinct CDR3 sequences, over 12% of them singletons. Sample: blood. These receptor sequences come from a man aged 45-60 years with Graves' ophthalmopathy.

V is TRBV19 and J is TRBJ2-5, with no clear D. Germline V gene data show CDR1 as LNHDA and CDR2 as SQIVND (reference sequence). V was trimmed by 3 bases and J by 2 bases, leaving 7 bases between them. This CDR3 region has 13 residues. The CDR3 DNA reads as TGTGCCAGTAGTATTGGCATTCAAGAGACCCAGTACTTC. Protein product: CASSIGIQETQYF.

This clonotype was detected many times. The rearrangement uses TRBV19 and TRBJ1-5; 11 bases align to TRBD1. CDR3 length: 17 residues. Germline CDR1 reads LNHDA; CDR2 reads SQIVND (reference sequence). J gave up 2 bases and V 1 base, and 4 bases lay outside the gene matches. The CDR3 DNA is TGTGCCAGTAGTATAGGGACAGGGGGCTGGCGCAATCAGCCCCAGCATTTT. Translation gives CASSIGTGGWRNQPQHF.

The chain recombines TRBV2 with TRBJ1-5; 10 bases are shared with TRBD1. Germline V gives CDR1 SNHLY, CDR2 FYNNEI. The V gene end was trimmed by 6 bases and the J gene end by 6 bases; junction bases not matched to a gene: 5. The CDR3 extends over 14 amino acids. For the CDR3, the DNA is TGTGCCAGCAGGGGGGACAGGGGAGGTCAGCCCCAGCATTTT. It translates to CASRGDRGGQPQHF.

This clonotype was seen repeatedly, ten times or more. The J gene is TRBJ1-1, the V gene TRBV20-1; no reliable D call. The CDR3 contains 14 residues. V lost 3 bases and J 1 base, leaving 12 bases between the germline ends. From germline, CDR1 is DFQATT and CDR2 SNEGSKA (reference sequence). The CDR3 region is CSARRGGSNTEAFF. CDR3 nucleotide sequence: TGCAGTGCTAGGCGTGGAGGGTCGAACACTGAAGCTTTCTTT.

This clonotype was detected ten times or more. The rearrangement uses TRBV3-1 and TRBJ1-6; 8 nucleotides line up with TRBD1. Germline CDR1 and CDR2: LGHDT and YNNKEL (reference sequence). J was trimmed by 7 bases and V by 7 bases; bases with no gene match: 6. The CDR3 spans 14 residues. The CDR3 sequence: CASTGQGENSPLHF. The CDR3 DNA is TGTGCCAGCACCGGACAGGGAGAGAATTCACCCCTCCACTTT.

This clonotype was observed many times. CDR3 DNA: TGTGCCAGCAGTTACTCTGGGGCCAACGTCCTGACTTTC. Translation: CASSYSGANVLTF. This chain uses TRBV12-3 or TRBV12-4 with TRBJ2-6; D is unclear. The CDR3 length is 13 residues. The V end was cut by 4 bases, the J end by 0 bases, with 1 base between.

This clonotype was seen repeatedly, ten times or more. The J gene is TRBJ2-5, the V gene TRBV28; D is perhaps TRBD1 or TRBD2 (6 bases each). The CDR3 contains 14 residues. V shed 0 bases and J shed 4 bases, with 9 bases lying between them. Germline CDR1 reads MDHEN; CDR2 reads SYDVKM. This chain's CDR3 is CASSLWEGGETQYF. The CDR3, as DNA: TGTGCCAGCAGTTTATGGGAGGGGGGAGAGACCCAGTACTTC.

In this sample, this clonotype turned up many times. The chain has TRBV5-1 and TRBJ2-3; 11 bases agree with TRBD2. CDR3 length: 16 residues. The germline V gene encodes CDR1 SGHRS and CDR2 YFSETQ. V lost 3 bases and J lost 2; bases outside the gene matches: 5. CDR3 region: CASSYSGRATTDTQYF. The CDR3 DNA reads as TGCGCCAGCAGCTATAGCGGGAGGGCCACCACAGATACGCAGTATTTT.

This clonotype was counted between two and nine times. The chain is built from TRBV15 and TRBJ2-7; 8 positions agree with TRBD2. The J segment lost 6 bases and the V segment lost 2 bases, leaving 15 bases of the junction unmatched. Germline CDR1 LNHNV, CDR2 YYDKDF (reference sequence). The CDR3 has 17 amino acids. CDR3 residues: CATSRSIPTGRAFEQYF. Written as DNA, the CDR3 is TGTGCCACCAGCAGATCAATCCCCACCGGGAGGGCGTTCGAGCAGTACTTC.

This clonotype was observed at least ten times. The V and J genes are TRBV6-1 and TRBJ2-3, with TRBD1 matching over 8 bases. The CDR3 totals 14 residues. Trimming at V came to 8 bases and at J to 5 bases, leaving 9 bases not matched to a gene. From germline, CDR1 is MNHNS and CDR2 SASEGT. CDR3 DNA: TGTGCCAGCCTCCAGGACAGGGCGGGAGATACGCAGTATTTT. Amino acids: CASLQDRAGDTQYF.

Note on this clonotype: A read error may be the cause here, since a much bigger clone is one base away. The chain uses TRBV18 and TRBJ2-3, with 11 bases aligning to TRBD2. The CDR3 has 18 amino acids. The V and J ends lost 6 bases and 0 bases, in that order; junction bases with no gene match: 11. Per the germline V gene, CDR1 is KGHSH and CDR2 is LQKENI. CDR3 loop: CASSTRVTSGASTDTQYF. The DNA for the CDR3 is TGTGCCAGCTCCACCCGGGTGACTAGCGGGGCTAGCACAGATACGCAGTATTTT.

This clonotype showed up many times. CDR3 in DNA: TGTGCCACCAGCAGCGGAACAGGCTACGAGCAGTACTTC. It specifies CATSSGTGYEQYF. This chain joins TRBV15 and TRBJ2-7; possible D gene TRBD1, 5 bases. The CDR3 is 13 amino acids. Germline V gene sequence: CDR1 LNHNV, CDR2 YYDKDF (reference sequence). Trimming removed 3 bases at V and 3 bases at J, with 9 bases between.

This clonotype was recorded many times. The chain couples TRBV3-1 to TRBJ1-2; D unclear. Trimming removed 3 bases from V and 3 bases from J, with 5 bases in between. CDR1 and CDR2 (germline): LGHDT, YNNKEL (reference sequence). This CDR3 is 12 amino acids long. The CDR3 spells CASSQGYYGYTF. CDR3 sequence (DNA): TGTGCCAGCAGCCAGGGATACTATGGCTACACCTTC.

This clonotype has ten or more counts. The gene calls are TRBV13 and TRBJ2-3; 7 nucleotides agree with TRBD1. Germline V gives CDR1 PRHDT, CDR2 FYEKMQ (reference sequence). The CDR3 extends over 15 amino acids. V lost 0 bases to trimming and J lost 6 bases; unmatched junction nucleotides: 6. The CDR3 loop is CASSLGAQGTDTQYF. As DNA, the CDR3 is TGTGCCAGCAGCTTAGGAGCACAGGGGACGGATACGCAGTATTTT.

In its sample, this clonotype was seen many times. The chain links TRBV24-1 to TRBJ2-1; D is ambiguous. The germline V and J ends were trimmed by 4 bases and 10 bases, with 10 bases remaining between them. Germline values: CDR1 KGHDR, CDR2 SFDVKD. The CDR3 consists of 12 residues. The CDR3 protein is CATSEEFDEQFF. The CDR3 DNA reads as TGTGCCACCAGTGAGGAGTTCGACGAGCAGTTCTTC.

This clonotype was counted many times. This chain's CDR3 is CASNRAGGQPQHF. CDR3 bases: TGTGCCAGCAATCGGGCAGGGGGGCAGCCCCAGCATTTT. The chain employs TRBV6-1 and TRBJ1-5; 7 positions match TRBD1. Trimming removed 7 bases from V and 7 bases from J; junction bases left unmatched: 7. The CDR3 length is 13 residues. CDR1 and CDR2 (germline): MNHNS, SASEGT.

This clonotype was recorded many times. This chain links TRBV9 with TRBJ2-3, with TRBD2 matching over 8 bases. Unmatched junction bases numbered 5, after V lost 0 bases and J lost 2 bases. CDR1 and CDR2 (germline): SGDLS, YYNGEE. The CDR3 contains 16 residues. CDR3: CASSVGTSGFTDTQYF. The CDR3 DNA sequence: TGTGCCAGCAGCGTAGGTACTAGCGGATTCACAGATACGCAGTATTTT.

This clonotype occurred many times. The chain joins TRBV20-1 to TRBJ1-2; 7 bases align to TRBD1. J was trimmed by 7 bases and V by 5 bases; bases with no gene match: 7. This CDR3 is 12 amino acids long. The germline CDR1 and CDR2 sequences are DFQATT and SNEGSKA (reference sequence). DNA of the CDR3: TGCAGTGCTGAGGACAGGCGGGCTGGCTACACCTTC. Its protein is CSAEDRRAGYTF.

This clonotype was recorded many times. The chain employs TRBV20-1 and TRBJ2-7; 10 bases match TRBD1. This CDR3 spans 15 amino acids. Germline V gives CDR1 DFQATT, CDR2 SNEGSKA (reference sequence). Unmatched junction bases numbered 4, after V lost 0 bases and J lost 2 bases. CDR3 loop: CSARDAGTGAYEQYF. DNA of the CDR3: TGCAGTGCTAGAGACGCCGGGACAGGGGCCTACGAGCAGTACTTC.

This clonotype was recorded many times. For the CDR3, the DNA is TGTGCCAGCAGGTCAACGGGACAGTGGGTCCTCGAGCAGTACTTC. Translated, it gives CASRSTGQWVLEQYF. The rearrangement uses TRBV28 and TRBJ2-7, with 7 bases matching TRBD1. Germline V gene data show CDR1 as MDHEN and CDR2 as SYDVKM. This CDR3 comprises 15 residues. The J segment lost 6 bases and the V segment lost 6 bases, leaving 14 bases of the junction unmatched.

This clonotype was counted between two and nine times. This sequence may be a read error, since a much larger clone differs from it by one base. J is TRBJ1-1 and V is TRBV28; D is ambiguous. The V gene's germline CDR1 is MDHEN and CDR2 SYDVKM. The CDR3 length is 13 residues. CDR3 nucleotide sequence: TGTGCCAGCAGCTCACCGGGGAACACTGAAGCTCTCTTT. Translated, it gives CASSSPGNTEALF.

There are many counts of this clonotype. The chain carries TRBV27 and TRBJ1-6, with D hard to call. Per the germline V gene, CDR1 is MNHEY and CDR2 is SMNVEV (reference sequence). There are 14 residues in the CDR3. Trimming cost V 5 bases and J 8 bases, with 13 bases left between them. In nucleotides, the CDR3 is TGTGCCAGCAGTCGGAGTTCCGCCTATTCACCCCTCCACTTT. It translates to CASSRSSAYSPLHF.

This clonotype was seen at least ten times. CDR3: CASSLGLAEYNEQFF. The CDR3 DNA reads as TGTGCCAGCAGCTTAGGACTAGCGGAATACAATGAGCAGTTCTTC. V is TRBV5-6 and J is TRBJ2-1; TRBD2 aligns across 10 bases. Per germline, CDR1 SGHDT and CDR2 YYEEEE. There are 15 residues in the CDR3. The V segment lost 2 bases and the J segment 4 bases; nucleotides outside the gene matches: 3.

This clonotype was seen ten or more times. The chain has TRBV2 and TRBJ2-2; the D is unclear. The germline V gene encodes CDR1 SNHLY and CDR2 FYNNEI. Trimming removed 8 bases from V and 5 bases from J, with 15 bases in between. This CDR3 contains 14 residues. The CDR3 DNA reads TGTGCCAGCCAACGTACGGGTCTAACCGGGGAGCTGTTTTTT. Its protein product is CASQRTGLTGELFF.

This clonotype was recorded a few times. V and J are TRBV14 and TRBJ2-6, with D unclear. The CDR3 spans 17 residues. Trimming stripped 3 bases from V and 0 bases from J, with 12 bases between. Germline V CDR1 and CDR2: SGHDN, FVKESK. The CDR3, as DNA: TGTGCCAGCAGCCACACGGGCCGATTCTCTGGGGCCAACGTCCTGACTTTC. It codes for CASSHTGRFSGANVLTF.

This clonotype was counted at least ten times. The chain links TRBV28 to TRBJ1-2, with D perhaps matching TRBD1 (6 bases). The CDR3 runs 13 residues. V was shortened by 6 bases and J by 8 bases, with 16 bases between the two germline ends. The germline gives CDR1 MDHEN, CDR2 SYDVKM. The CDR3 DNA sequence: TGTGCCAGCAGCAAGCTAGGGGGTTCCGGCTACACCTTC. Its protein product is CASSKLGGSGYTF.

V is TRBV12-3 or TRBV12-4 and J is TRBJ2-3, with D hard to call. V dropped 3 bases and J dropped 7 bases, with 5 bases sitting between them. This CDR3 spans 11 amino acids. This CDR3 reads CASSFWNTQYF. In DNA form, the CDR3 reads TGTGCCAGCAGTTTTTGGAATACGCAGTATTTT.